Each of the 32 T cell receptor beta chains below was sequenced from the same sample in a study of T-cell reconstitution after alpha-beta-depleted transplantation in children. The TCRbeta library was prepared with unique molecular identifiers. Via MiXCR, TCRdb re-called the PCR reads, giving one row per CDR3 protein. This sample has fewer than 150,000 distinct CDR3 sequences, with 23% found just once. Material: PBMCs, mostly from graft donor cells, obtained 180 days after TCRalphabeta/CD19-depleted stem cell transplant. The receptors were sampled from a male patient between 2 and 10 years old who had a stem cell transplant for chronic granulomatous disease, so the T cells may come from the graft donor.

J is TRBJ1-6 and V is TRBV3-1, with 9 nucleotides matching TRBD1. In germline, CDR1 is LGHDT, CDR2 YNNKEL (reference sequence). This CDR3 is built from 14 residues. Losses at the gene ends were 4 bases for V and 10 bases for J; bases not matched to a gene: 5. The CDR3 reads CASSPGQGGSPLHF. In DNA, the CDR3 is TGTGCCAGCAGCCCGGGACAGGGTGGATCACCCCTCCACTTT.

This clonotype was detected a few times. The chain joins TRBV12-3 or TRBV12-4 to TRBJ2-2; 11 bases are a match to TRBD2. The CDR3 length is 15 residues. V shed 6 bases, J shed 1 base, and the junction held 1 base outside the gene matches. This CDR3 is CASRLAGGNTGELFF. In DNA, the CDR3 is TGTGCCAGCAGGCTAGCGGGAGGGAACACCGGGGAGCTGTTTTTT.

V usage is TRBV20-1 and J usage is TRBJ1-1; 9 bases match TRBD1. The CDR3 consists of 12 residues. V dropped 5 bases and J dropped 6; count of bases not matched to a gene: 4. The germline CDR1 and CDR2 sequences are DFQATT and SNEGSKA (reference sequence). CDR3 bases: TGCAGTGCTCTCCGGGACAGGGCTGAAGCTTTCTTT. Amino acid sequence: CSALRDRAEAFF.

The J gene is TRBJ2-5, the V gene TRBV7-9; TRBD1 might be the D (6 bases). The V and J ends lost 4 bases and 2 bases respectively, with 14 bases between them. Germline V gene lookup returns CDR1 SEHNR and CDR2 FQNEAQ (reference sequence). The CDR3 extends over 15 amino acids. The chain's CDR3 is CASSSIRTEQETQYF. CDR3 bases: TGTGCCAGCAGCTCCATACGGACAGAGCAAGAGACCCAGTACTTC.

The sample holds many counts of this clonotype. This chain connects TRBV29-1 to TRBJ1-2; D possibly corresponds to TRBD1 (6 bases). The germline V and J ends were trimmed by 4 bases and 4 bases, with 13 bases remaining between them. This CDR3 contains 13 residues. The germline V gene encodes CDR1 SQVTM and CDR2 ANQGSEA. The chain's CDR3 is CSVVRGSGYGYTF. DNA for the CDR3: TGCAGCGTTGTCAGGGGATCGGGCTATGGCTACACCTTC.

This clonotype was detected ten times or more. In DNA form, the CDR3 reads TGTGCCAGCTTAGACAACTACGAGCAGTACTTC. It codes for CASLDNYEQYF. The chain is built from TRBV25-1 and TRBJ2-7; D uncertain. The CDR3 length is 11 residues. CDR1 is MGHDK, CDR2 SYGVNS, per germline. Trimming stripped 8 bases from V and 3 bases from J, with 8 bases between.

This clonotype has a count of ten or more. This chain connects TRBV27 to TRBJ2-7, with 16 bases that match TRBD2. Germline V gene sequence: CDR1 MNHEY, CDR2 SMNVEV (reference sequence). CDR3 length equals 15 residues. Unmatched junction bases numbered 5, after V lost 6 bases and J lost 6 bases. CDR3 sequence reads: CASRGTSGRGLEQYF. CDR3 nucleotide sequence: TGTGCCAGCAGAGGGACTAGCGGGAGGGGTCTCGAGCAGTACTTC.

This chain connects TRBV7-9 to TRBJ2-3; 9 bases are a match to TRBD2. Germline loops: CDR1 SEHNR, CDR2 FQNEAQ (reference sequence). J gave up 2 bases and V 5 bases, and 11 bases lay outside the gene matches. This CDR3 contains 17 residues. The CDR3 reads CASSQPSTSGITDTQYF. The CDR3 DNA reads TGTGCCAGCAGCCAGCCATCGACTAGCGGCATCACAGATACGCAGTATTTT.

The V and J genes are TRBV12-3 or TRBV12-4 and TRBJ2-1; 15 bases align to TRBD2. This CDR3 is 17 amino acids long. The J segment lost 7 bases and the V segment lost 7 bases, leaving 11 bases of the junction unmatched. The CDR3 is CASMEDVGLAGGNEQFF. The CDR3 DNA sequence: TGTGCCAGCATGGAAGACGTAGGACTAGCGGGAGGGAATGAGCAGTTCTTC.

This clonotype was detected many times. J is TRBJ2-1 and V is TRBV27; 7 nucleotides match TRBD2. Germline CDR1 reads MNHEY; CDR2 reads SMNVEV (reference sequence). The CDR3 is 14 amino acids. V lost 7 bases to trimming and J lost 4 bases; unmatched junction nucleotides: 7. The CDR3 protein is CASKGRGSYNEQFF. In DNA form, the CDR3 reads TGTGCCAGCAAGGGGCGGGGGTCTTACAATGAGCAGTTCTTC.

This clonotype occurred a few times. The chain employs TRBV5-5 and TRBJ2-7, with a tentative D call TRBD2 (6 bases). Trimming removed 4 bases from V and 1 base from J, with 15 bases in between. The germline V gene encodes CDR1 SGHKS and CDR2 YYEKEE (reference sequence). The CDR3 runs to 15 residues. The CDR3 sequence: CASSPTRDLSYEQYF. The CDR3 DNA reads TGTGCCAGCAGCCCTACCCGGGACTTGTCCTACGAGCAGTACTTC.

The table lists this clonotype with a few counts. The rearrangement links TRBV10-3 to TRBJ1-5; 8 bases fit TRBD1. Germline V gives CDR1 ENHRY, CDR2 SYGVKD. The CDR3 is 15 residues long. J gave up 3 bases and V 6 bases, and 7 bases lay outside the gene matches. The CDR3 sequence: CAISPRTGFNQPQHF. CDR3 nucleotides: TGTGCCATCAGCCCAAGGACAGGGTTCAATCAGCCCCAGCATTTT.

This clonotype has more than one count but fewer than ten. As DNA, the CDR3 is TGCAGTGCTAGTGGCGGGACTAGGTCCTACAATGAGCAGTTCTTC. Translation gives CSASGGTRSYNEQFF. The J gene is TRBJ2-1, the V gene TRBV20-1; TRBD2 matches 8 bases. CDR1 and CDR2 (germline): DFQATT, SNEGSKA (reference sequence). This CDR3 region has 15 residues. J was trimmed by 1 base and V by 3 bases; bases with no gene match: 5.

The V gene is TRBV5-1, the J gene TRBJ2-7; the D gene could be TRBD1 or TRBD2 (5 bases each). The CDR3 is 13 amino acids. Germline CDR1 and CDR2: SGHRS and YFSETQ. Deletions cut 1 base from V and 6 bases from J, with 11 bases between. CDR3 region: CASSLQGPSEQYF. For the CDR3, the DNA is TGCGCCAGCAGCTTGCAGGGACCTTCCGAGCAGTACTTC.

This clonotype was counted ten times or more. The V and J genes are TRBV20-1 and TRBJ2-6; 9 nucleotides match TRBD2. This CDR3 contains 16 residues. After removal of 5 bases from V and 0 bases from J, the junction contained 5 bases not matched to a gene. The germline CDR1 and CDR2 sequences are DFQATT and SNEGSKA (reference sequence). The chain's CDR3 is CSAGRLAVSGANVLTF. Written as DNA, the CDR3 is TGCAGTGCTGGCCGACTAGCGGTCTCTGGGGCCAACGTCCTGACTTTC.

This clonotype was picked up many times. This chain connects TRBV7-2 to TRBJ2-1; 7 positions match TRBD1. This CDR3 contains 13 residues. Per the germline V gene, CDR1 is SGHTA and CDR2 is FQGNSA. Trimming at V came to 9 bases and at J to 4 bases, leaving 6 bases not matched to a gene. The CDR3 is CASVRQGYNEQFF. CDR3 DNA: TGTGCCAGTGTGAGACAGGGATACAATGAGCAGTTCTTC.

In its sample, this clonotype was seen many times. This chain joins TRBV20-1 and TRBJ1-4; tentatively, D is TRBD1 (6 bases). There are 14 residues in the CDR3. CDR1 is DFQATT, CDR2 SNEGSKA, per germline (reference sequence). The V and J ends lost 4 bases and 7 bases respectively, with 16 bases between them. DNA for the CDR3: TGCAGTGCTAAATCCGCGACAGGTGGTGAAAAACTGTTTTTT. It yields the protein CSAKSATGGEKLFF.

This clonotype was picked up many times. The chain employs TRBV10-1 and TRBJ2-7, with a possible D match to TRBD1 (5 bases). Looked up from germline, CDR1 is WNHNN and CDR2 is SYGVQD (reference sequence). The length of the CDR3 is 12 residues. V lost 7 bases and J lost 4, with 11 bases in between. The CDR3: CASKIQEYEQYF. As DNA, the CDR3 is TGCGCCAGCAAAATACAGGAGTACGAGCAGTACTTC.

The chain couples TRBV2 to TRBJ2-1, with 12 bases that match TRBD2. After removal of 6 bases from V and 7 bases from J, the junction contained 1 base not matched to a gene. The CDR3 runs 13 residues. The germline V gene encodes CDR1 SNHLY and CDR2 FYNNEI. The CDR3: CASRTSGRNEQFF. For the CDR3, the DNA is TGTGCCAGCAGGACTAGCGGGAGAAATGAGCAGTTCTTC.

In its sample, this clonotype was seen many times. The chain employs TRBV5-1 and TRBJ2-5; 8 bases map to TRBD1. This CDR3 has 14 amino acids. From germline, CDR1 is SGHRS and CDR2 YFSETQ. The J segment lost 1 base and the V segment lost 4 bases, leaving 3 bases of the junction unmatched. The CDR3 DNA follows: TGCGCCAGCAGCCACGACAGGGGCCAAGAGACCCAGTACTTC. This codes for CASSHDRGQETQYF.

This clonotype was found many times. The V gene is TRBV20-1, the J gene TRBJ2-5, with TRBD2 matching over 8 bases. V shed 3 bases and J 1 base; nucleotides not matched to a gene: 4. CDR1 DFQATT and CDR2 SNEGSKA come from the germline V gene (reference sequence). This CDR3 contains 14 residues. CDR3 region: CSASGRAFQETQYF. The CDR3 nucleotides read TGCAGTGCTAGCGGGAGGGCTTTCCAAGAGACCCAGTACTTC.

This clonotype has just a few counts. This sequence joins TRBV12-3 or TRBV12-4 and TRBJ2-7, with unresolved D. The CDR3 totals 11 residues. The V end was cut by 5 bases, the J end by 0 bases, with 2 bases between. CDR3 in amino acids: CASSASYEQYF. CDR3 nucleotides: TGTGCCAGCAGTGCCTCCTACGAGCAGTACTTC.

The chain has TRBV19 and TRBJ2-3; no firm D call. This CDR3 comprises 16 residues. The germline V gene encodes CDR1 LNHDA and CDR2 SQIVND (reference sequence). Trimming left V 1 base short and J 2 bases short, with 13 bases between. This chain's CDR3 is CASSIVARKSTDTQYF. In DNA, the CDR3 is TGTGCCAGTAGTATAGTGGCCAGGAAATCCACAGATACGCAGTATTTT. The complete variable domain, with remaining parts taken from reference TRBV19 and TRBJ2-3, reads DGGITQSPKYLFRKEGQNVTLSCEQNLNHDAMYWYRQDPGQGLRLIYYSQIVNDFQKGDIAEGYSVSREKKESFPLTVTSAQKNPTAFYLCASSIVARKSTDTQYFGPGTRLTVL.

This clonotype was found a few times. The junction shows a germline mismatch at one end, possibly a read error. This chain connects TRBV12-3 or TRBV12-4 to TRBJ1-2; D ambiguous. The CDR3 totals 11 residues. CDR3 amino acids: CASSPKAGFTF. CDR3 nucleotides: TGTGCCAGCAGTCCCAAGGCAGGCTTCACCTTC.

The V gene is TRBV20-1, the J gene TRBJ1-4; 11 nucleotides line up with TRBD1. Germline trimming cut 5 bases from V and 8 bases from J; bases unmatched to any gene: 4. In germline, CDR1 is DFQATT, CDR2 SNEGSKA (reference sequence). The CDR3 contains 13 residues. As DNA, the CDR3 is TGCAGTGCTCCGGGACAGGGGGACGAAAAACTGTTTTTT. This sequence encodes CSAPGQGDEKLFF.

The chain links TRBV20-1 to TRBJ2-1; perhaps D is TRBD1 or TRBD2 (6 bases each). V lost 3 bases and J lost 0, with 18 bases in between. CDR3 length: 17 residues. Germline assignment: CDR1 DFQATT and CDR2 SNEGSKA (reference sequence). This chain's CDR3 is CSASAEGGLSSYNEQFF. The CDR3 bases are TGCAGTGCTAGCGCCGAGGGGGGCTTAAGCTCCTACAATGAGCAGTTCTTC.

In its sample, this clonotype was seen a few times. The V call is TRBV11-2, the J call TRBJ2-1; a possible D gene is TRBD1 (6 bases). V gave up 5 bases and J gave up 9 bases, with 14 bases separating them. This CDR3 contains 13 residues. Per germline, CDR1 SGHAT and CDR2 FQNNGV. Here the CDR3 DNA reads TGTGCCAGCAGCCCAAACAGGGCCAGTGAGCAGTTCTTC. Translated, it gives CASSPNRASEQFF.

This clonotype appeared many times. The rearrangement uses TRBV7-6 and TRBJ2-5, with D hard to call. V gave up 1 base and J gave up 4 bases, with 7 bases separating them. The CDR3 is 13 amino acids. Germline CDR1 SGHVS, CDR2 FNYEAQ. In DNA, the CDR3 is TGTGCCAGCAGCTTAGTAGCTCGAGAGACCCAGTACTTC. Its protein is CASSLVARETQYF.

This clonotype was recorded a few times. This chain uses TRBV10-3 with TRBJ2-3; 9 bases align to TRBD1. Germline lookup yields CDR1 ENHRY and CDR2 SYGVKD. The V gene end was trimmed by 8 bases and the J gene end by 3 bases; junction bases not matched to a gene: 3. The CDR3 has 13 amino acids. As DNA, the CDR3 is TGTGCCATCGGGACAGGGTATACAGATACGCAGTATTTT. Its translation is CAIGTGYTDTQYF.

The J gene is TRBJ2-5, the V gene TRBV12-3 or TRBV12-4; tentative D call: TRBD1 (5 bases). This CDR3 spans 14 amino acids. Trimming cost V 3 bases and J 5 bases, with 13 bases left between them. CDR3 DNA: TGTGCCAGCAGTTTTCGGCAGGGTGGCGAGACCCAGTACTTC. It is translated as CASSFRQGGETQYF.

CDR3 nucleotides: TGCAGCGTTGAATTCCCGGGGTTTAGAGGCTACACCTTC. This gives the protein CSVEFPGFRGYTF. This chain uses TRBV29-1 with TRBJ1-2, with D hard to call. Looked up from germline, CDR1 is SQVTM and CDR2 is ANQGSEA. Trimming left V 2 bases short and J 8 bases short, with 15 bases between. There are 13 residues in the CDR3. Drawing the rest from reference TRBV29-1 and TRBJ1-2, the complete variable domain is SAVISQKPSRDICQRGTSLTIQCQVDSQVTMMFWYRQQPGQSLTLIATANQGSEATYESGFVIDKFPISRPNLTFSTLTVSNMSPEDSSIYLCSVEFPGFRGYTFGSGTRLTVV.

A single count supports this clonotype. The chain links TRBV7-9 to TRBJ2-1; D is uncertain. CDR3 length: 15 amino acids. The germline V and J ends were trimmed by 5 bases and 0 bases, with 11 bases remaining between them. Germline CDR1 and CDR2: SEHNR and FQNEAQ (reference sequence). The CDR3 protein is CASSPPAISYNEQFF. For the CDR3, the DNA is TGTGCCAGCAGCCCCCCGGCGATCTCCTACAATGAGCAGTTCTTC.